One TCR beta chain is described in this entry. This record belongs to a study of blood T cell repertoires in COVID-19. Across the whole study: The cDNA or gDNA used as material had been derived from T cells, B-cell-depleted T cells, or PBMCs.

Here immunoSEQ multiplex PCR was the method, and the copy in TCRdb shows in-frame clones only, minus some. This table holds about 120,000 clones, 75% to 85% found once. Per the germline V gene, CDR1 is MDHEN and CDR2 is SYDVKM. The CDR3 is 11 residues long. The V end was cut by 5 bases, the J end by 7 bases, with 8 bases between. The specimen sequenced was peripheral blood. The sequence was obtained from a human donor in a cohort sampled during active COVID-19. The chain recombines TRBV28 with TRBJ1-2; D unresolved. The CDR3 DNA is TGTGCCAGCAGTGTCGACACTGGCTACACCTTC. The encoded protein is CASSVDTGYTF.